The present entry profiles one T cell receptor (beta chain) with its context. Clones were read by immunoSEQ multiplex PCR, and TCRdb kept only the in-frame ones, dropping some. The sample has 200,000 to 250,000 clones; roughly 80% are singletons. The source of the sample is a study of blood T cell repertoires in COVID-19. Study summary: From T cells, B-cell-depleted T cells, or PBMCs came the material, which was cDNA or gDNA.

Trimming stripped 6 bases from V and 7 bases from J, with 16 bases between. The length of the CDR3 is 13 residues. This TCR was recovered from a human donor in a cohort sampled during active COVID-19. Sequencing was performed on peripheral blood. This chain joins TRBV12-3 or TRBV12-4 and TRBJ2-7; D possibly corresponds to TRBD1 (6 bases). CDR3 in amino acids: CASSSQGLGEQYF. The CDR3 nucleotides are TGTGCCAGCAGCTCCCAGGGGCTGGGGGAGCAGTACTTC.